Presented here are 9 T cell receptor beta chains from one specimen sequenced in a study of metastatic and nonmetastatic thyroid tumors. No treatment of any kind had been given to any patient before thyroid surgery. TCRdb re-called clones via MiXCR from the PCR reads. This table holds some 13,000 clones, less than 30% found once. Specimen: tumor tissue. All receptors come from a female donor with papillary thyroid cancer or a benign thyroid nodule (not recorded which). Some clones in this sample may be carry-over from other donors' samples.

This clone was seen more than once but under ten times. The CDR3 loop is CASSFIVPPNSPLHF. CDR3 coding DNA: TGTGCCAGCAGTTTCATAGTTCCCCCCAATTCACCCCTCCACTTT. This chain links TRBV27 with TRBJ1-6; D gene unclear. The CDR3 loop spans 15 amino acids. The germline V gene encodes CDR1 MNHEY and CDR2 SMNVEV (reference sequence). V was pared by 3 bases and J by 7 bases, with 13 bases between.

The chain employs TRBV28 and TRBJ1-2, with D hard to call. Trimming left V 5 bases short and J 2 bases short, with 12 bases between. CDR1 is MDHEN and CDR2 is SYDVKM in the germline V gene. CDR3 length: 14 residues. CDR3 sequence: CASSPKDSNYGYTF. CDR3 DNA sequence: TGTGCCAGCAGTCCGAAAGATTCAAACTATGGCTACACCTTC.

This clone was detected only a few times. The genes are TRBV6-1 and TRBJ2-7, with TRBD1 identical over 12 bases. CDR1 is MNHNS, CDR2 SASEGT, per germline. The CDR3 has 15 amino acids. Unmatched junction bases numbered 9, after V lost 5 bases and J lost 7 bases. CDR3 region: CASSSPGQGAREQYF. Here the CDR3 DNA reads TGTGCCAGCAGTTCCCCGGGACAGGGGGCGCGGGAGCAGTACTTC.

J is TRBJ1-1 and V is TRBV28; 9 bases line up with TRBD1. This CDR3 is built from 14 residues. Germline V gene lookup returns CDR1 MDHEN and CDR2 SYDVKM. V trimming: 8 bases; J trimming: 6 bases; junction bases outside the gene matches: 10. In DNA, the CDR3 is TGTGCCAGCCAATACACAGGGGGCTTCGCTGAAGCTTTCTTT. It codes for CASQYTGGFAEAFF.

The V gene is TRBV6-5, the J gene TRBJ2-3, with TRBD2 matching over 10 bases. Unmatched junction bases numbered 2, after V lost 5 bases and J lost 0 bases. Germline V gene sequence: CDR1 MNHEY, CDR2 SVGAGI. The CDR3 is 15 amino acids. The DNA of the CDR3 is TGTGCCAGCAGTACTAGCGGGGAAAGCACAGATACGCAGTATTTT. This sequence encodes CASSTSGESTDTQYF.

This clone has a handful of counts. The genes are TRBV18 and TRBJ2-7; D is perhaps TRBD1 or TRBD2 (5 bases each). Deletions cut 4 bases from V and 4 bases from J, with 11 bases between. Germline lookup yields CDR1 KGHSH and CDR2 LQKENI. The CDR3 totals 13 residues. CDR3: CASSRGKGYEQYF. CDR3 nucleotides: TGTGCCAGCTCACGGGGGAAAGGGTACGAGCAGTACTTC.

On this clone: Its ends do not fully match the called genes, so a read error is possible. This chain connects TRBV25-1 to TRBJ2-5; perhaps TRBD2 as D (6 bases). This CDR3 has 15 residues. Germline lookup yields CDR1 MGHDK and CDR2 SYGVNS. Written as DNA, the CDR3 is TGTGCCAGCAGTGGATCCAGACGTGGACGGGAGACCCAGTACTTT. This translates into CASSGSRRGRETQYF.

By share, this clone ranks as medium-sized. V is TRBV20-1 and J is TRBJ1-1, with D uncertain. V was shortened by 5 bases and J by 3 bases, with 13 bases between the two germline ends. This CDR3 has 13 amino acids. CDR1 is DFQATT, CDR2 SNEGSKA, per germline (reference sequence). CDR3 in amino acids: CSASTDTYTEAFF. As DNA, the CDR3 is TGCAGTGCTTCAACTGACACCTACACTGAAGCTTTCTTT.

This clone was seen just once. The rearrangement joins TRBV30 to TRBJ1-4, with D possibly matching TRBD1 (5 bases). Looked up from germline, CDR1 is GTSNPN and CDR2 is SVGIG (reference sequence). The CDR3 spans 17 residues. The V end lost 5 bases, the J end lost 0 bases, and 19 bases lay between the germline ends. For the CDR3, the DNA is TGTGCCTGGTGTACCGGGACGTACCTTTCAACTAATGAAAAACTGTTTTTT. This sequence encodes CAWCTGTYLSTNEKLFF.